This TCR beta chain was found in a study of PD-1 blockade in classical Hodgkin lymphoma. For this clone: Its matching antigen is unknown.

Germline CDR1 is SNHLY and CDR2 is FYNNEI. This CDR3 region has 15 residues. V lost 7 bases and J lost 4; bases outside the gene matches: 7. The protocol was immunoSEQ multiplex PCR, while the TCRdb copy is restricted to in-frame clones and leaves out a portion. This sample carries tens of thousands of clones, roughly 89% of them seen once, and the ten largest clones take around 10%. Study observations and caveats: CD4+ TCR diversity, unlike CD8+, climbed significantly by C4D1. Patients who began taking nivolumab under 1 year after ASCT were left out. In newly diagnosed patients, baseline TCR diversity was reportedly below that of healthy donors.

Each patient experienced a relapse that followed autologous stem cell transplantation, and brentuximab vedotin exposure varied. The chain carries TRBV2 and TRBJ1-6, with 7 positions matching TRBD1. The clonotype was recovered from a human donor with classical Hodgkin lymphoma. The sequenced sample was peripheral blood mononuclear cells (PBMCs), obtained before the second cycle of nivolumab. The chain's CDR3 is CASKPGTEYNSPLHF. DNA of the CDR3: TGTGCCAGCAAACCAGGGACAGAGTATAATTCACCCCTCCACTTT.